The T cell receptor (beta chain) under discussion was sequenced for a study of blood T cell repertoires in COVID-19. About the research overall: Sites across the United States, Italy and Spain contributed samples from acute and convalescent COVID-19. T cells, B-cell-depleted T cells, or PBMCs supplied cDNA or gDNA.

Participant-reported clinical history was the basis for cohort assignment. Under the authors' procedure: Reference gene primers were amplified, and this amplification served to estimate nucleated cell counts. The repertoire was sequenced with immunoSEQ multiplex PCR; TCRdb's copy has only in-frame clones and lacks some. That table gives V, J and clone size, and the DNA gave D and trimming. The sample lists roughly 400,000 clones; about 86% were seen once. The V gene end was trimmed by 4 bases and the J gene end by 0 bases; junction bases not matched to a gene: 5. The CDR3 runs to 15 residues. Germline lookup yields CDR1 SGHAT and CDR2 FQNNGV.

This TCR was recovered from a woman aged 45-65 years who had recovered from COVID-19. The specimen was PBMCs or T cells enriched from blood (not recorded which). V is TRBV11-2 and J is TRBJ1-1; 7 bases match TRBD1. CDR3 protein: CASSSSDRMNTEAFF. CDR3 sequence (DNA): TGTGCCAGCAGCTCATCGGACAGGATGAACACTGAAGCTTTCTTT.